The clone carrying this T cell receptor beta chain was counted many times. The antigen remains unidentified. The CDR3 runs 15 residues. Trimming cost V 0 bases and J 0 bases, with 11 bases left between them. The germline V gene has CDR1 DFQATT and CDR2 SNEGSKA (reference sequence). This specimen comes from a study of CD8 T cells in ankylosing spondylitis. Study-level points and caveats: Disease-linked clones reportedly showed significant enrichment in matched ankylosing spondylitis synovial fluid. Characteristic, it appeared, of ankylosing spondylitis blood was a TCR beta motif of fewer than 10 highly homologous variants. The disease-linked clones had a CD8+ phenotype and low blood frequencies.

Scientists made TCR beta libraries using quantitative 5'-RACE with molecular barcodes. TCRdb redid the calling of the 5' RACE reads with MiXCR, one entry per CDR3 protein. The sample lists 450,000 to 550,000 distinct CDR3 sequences, approximately 5% occurring once. The source of this sequence is a male donor with ankylosing spondylitis. The chain employs TRBV20-1 and TRBJ1-1; D call uncertain. The sample was blood, either unsorted or a sorted T cell fraction (not recorded which). DNA for the CDR3: TGCAGTGCTAGAGATCCGAGTCGCTTGAACACTGAAGCTTTCTTT. It encodes CSARDPSRLNTEAFF.